These T cell receptor beta chains were read from a single sample in a study of T cells in Graves' hyperthyroidism and ophthalmopathy. TCRdb redid the calling of the multiplex PCR reads with MiXCR, one entry per CDR3 protein. The sample lists 250,000 to 300,000 distinct CDR3 sequences; 13% were seen once. Sequenced: blood. The origin of the receptors is a woman in her thirties with Graves' hyperthyroidism that later progressed to Graves' ophthalmopathy. CDR3s include the opening cysteine and the closing phenylalanine or tryptophan. D genes are given only for firm matches. Where a row states a size, it is once, few, many or the class of an expanded clone; other rows omit it.

J gene | V gene | D gene | CDR3 length | clone size | CDR3 protein | CDR3 DNA
TRBJ2-7 | TRBV12-3/TRBV12-4 | . | 14 | many | CASSPGGSSYEQYF | TGTGCCAGCAGCCCCGGAGGGAGCTCCTACGAGCAGTACTTC
TRBJ2-3 | TRBV9 | . | 16 | many | CASSGGTLASTDTQYF | TGTGCCAGCAGTGGCGGGACCCTCGCGAGCACAGATACGCAGTATTTT
TRBJ2-1 | TRBV6-1 | TRBD2 | 15 | many | CASRERDVTYNEQFF | TGTGCCAGCAGAGAGCGGGATGTGACCTACAATGAGCAGTTCTTC
TRBJ1-1 | TRBV11-2 | . | 15 | . | CASSLDRESVFSAFF | TGTGCCAGCAGCCTAGATAGGGAGTCCGTCTTTAGTGCTTTCTTT
TRBJ1-1 | TRBV20-1 | TRBD1 | 16 | few | CSARTGTGALNTEAFF | TGCAGTGCTCGTACCGGGACAGGGGCTTTGAACACTGAAGCTTTCTTT
TRBJ1-1 | TRBV12-3/TRBV12-4 | TRBD1 | 14 | many | CASRADRGSTEAFF | TGTGCCAGCAGGGCCGACAGGGGAAGCACTGAAGCTTTCTTT
TRBJ1-1 | TRBV6-1 | . | 13 | . | CASNPGPNTEAFF | TGTGCCAGCAACCCAGGGCCGAACACTGAAGCTTTCTTT
TRBJ1-2 | TRBV2 | . | 12 | once | CASGWTNYGYTF | TGTGCCAGCGGGTGGACGAACTATGGCTACACCTTC
TRBJ2-1 | TRBV30 | . | 11 | many | CAWSVSIEQFF | TGTGCCTGGAGTGTAAGTATTGAGCAGTTCTTC
TRBJ1-4 | TRBV5-6 | . | 18 | . | CASNSGTDIDGANEKLFF | TGTGCCAGCAACTCCGGGACCGACATAGATGGGGCTAATGAAAAACTGTTTTTT
TRBJ1-6 | TRBV12-3/TRBV12-4 | . | 14 | many | CASSLGENHSPLHF | TGTGCCAGCAGTTTAGGGGAGAACCATTCACCCCTCCACTTT
TRBJ2-2 | TRBV6-2/TRBV6-3 | TRBD2 | 15 | many | CASSKLAGATGELFF | TGTGCCAGCAGTAAACTAGCGGGAGCGACCGGGGAGCTGTTTTTT
TRBJ2-5 | TRBV20-1 | TRBD2 | 17 | . | CSARDGASGVLQETQYF | TGCAGTGCTAGAGATGGGGCTAGCGGGGTACTACAAGAGACCCAGTACTTC
TRBJ2-1 | TRBV30 | TRBD2 | 15 | . | CACTSGRASYNEQFF | TGTGCCTGTACTAGCGGGAGGGCCTCCTACAATGAGCAGTTCTTC
TRBJ2-1 | TRBV4-1 | TRBD2 | 19 | many | CASSRKGLAIISSYNEQFF | TGCGCCAGCAGCCGAAAGGGACTAGCGATCATCAGCTCCTACAATGAGCAGTTCTTC
TRBJ2-7 | TRBV20-1 | TRBD2 | 18 | . | CSAKGTREPDFVLYEQYF | TGCAGTGCTAAAGGGACTAGGGAGCCTGACTTTGTCCTATACGAGCAGTACTTC
TRBJ1-5 | TRBV12-3/TRBV12-4 | . | 13 | many | CASSKDAPKPQHF | TGTGCCAGCAGTAAGGACGCCCCCAAGCCCCAGCATTTT